Here is one T cell receptor (beta chain) with its context. Its antigen remains unknown. This specimen comes from a study of post-analysis software for immune sequencing data. The overall study: Both relapsing-remitting and secondary progressive multiple sclerosis featured among the disease courses, as did progressive-relapsing multiple sclerosis. Overall study results and limits: There were roughly 5 TRBV segments more frequent in patients than controls, and TRBV5-6, TRBV5-1 and TRBV20-1 were among them.

Carried by the TCR beta cDNA libraries were unique molecular identifiers. TCRdb recomputed calls from the PCR reads with MiXCR, one row per CDR3 protein. In the table there are approximately 400,000 distinct CDR3 sequences, less than 40% of which are singletons. The CDR3 has 15 residues. Germline V lookup: CDR1 MNHEY, CDR2 SMNVEV (reference sequence). Trimming at V came to 3 bases and at J to 5 bases, leaving 7 bases not matched to a gene. The sequence was obtained from a girl aged 10 to 17 with multiple sclerosis. What was sequenced was blood. The V and J genes are TRBV27 and TRBJ2-3; 8 bases line up with TRBD1. The CDR3 here is CASSFYGQGEDTQYF. DNA for the CDR3: TGTGCCAGCAGTTTCTATGGACAGGGCGAAGATACGCAGTATTTT.